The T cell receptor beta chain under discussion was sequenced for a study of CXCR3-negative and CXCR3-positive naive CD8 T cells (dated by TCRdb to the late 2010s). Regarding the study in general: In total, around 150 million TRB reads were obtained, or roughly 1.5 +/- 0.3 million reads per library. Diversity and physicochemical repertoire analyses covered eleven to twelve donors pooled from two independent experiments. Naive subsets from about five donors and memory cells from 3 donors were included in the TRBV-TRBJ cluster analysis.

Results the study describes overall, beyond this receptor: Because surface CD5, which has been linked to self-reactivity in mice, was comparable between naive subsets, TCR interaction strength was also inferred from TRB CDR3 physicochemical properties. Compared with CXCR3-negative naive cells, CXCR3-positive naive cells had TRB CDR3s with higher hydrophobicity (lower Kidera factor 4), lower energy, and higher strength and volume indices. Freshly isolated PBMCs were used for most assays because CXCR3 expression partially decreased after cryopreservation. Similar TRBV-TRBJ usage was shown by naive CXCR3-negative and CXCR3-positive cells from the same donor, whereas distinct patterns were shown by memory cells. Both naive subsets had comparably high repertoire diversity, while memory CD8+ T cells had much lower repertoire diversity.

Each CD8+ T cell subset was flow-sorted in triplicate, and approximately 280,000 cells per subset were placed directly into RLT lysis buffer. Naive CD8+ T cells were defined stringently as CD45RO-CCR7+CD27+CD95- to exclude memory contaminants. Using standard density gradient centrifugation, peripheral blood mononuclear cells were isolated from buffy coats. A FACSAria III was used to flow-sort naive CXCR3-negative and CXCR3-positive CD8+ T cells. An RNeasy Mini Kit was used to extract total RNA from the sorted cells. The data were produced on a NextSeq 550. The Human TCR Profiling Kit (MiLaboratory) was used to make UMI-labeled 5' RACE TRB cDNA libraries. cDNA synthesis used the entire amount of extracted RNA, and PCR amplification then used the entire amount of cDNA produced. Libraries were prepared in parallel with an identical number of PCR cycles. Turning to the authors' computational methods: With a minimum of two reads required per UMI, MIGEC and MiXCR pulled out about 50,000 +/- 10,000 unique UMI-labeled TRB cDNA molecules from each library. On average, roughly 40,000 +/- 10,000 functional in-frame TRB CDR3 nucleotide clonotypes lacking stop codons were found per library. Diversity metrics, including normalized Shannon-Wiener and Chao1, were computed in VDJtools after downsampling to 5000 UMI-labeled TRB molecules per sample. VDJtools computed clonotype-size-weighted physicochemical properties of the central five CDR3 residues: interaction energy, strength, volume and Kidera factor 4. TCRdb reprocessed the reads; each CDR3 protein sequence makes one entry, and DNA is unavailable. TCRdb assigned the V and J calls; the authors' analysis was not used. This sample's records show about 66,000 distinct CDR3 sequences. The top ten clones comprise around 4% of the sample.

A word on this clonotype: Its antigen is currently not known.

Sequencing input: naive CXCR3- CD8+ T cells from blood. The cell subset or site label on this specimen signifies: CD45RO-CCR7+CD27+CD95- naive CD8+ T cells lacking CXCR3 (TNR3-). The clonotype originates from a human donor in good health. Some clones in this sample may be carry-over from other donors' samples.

The CDR3 protein is CASTQEATLVHYGYTF. The V and J segments used are TRBV7-9 and TRBJ1-2; TCRdb indicates TRBD1, and absent DNA this call remains unverified. From its cysteine to its phenylalanine, the CDR3 spans 16 amino acids. DNA is not recorded here. The germline V gene (reference sequence) supplies CDR1 SEHNR and CDR2 FQNEAQ.